The 22 T cell receptor beta chains below were found in one sample sequenced in a study of T cell responses to AZD1222 COVID-19 vaccine. Using immunoSEQ multiplex PCR, the repertoire was profiled, and TCRdb retains in-frame clones only, with some absent. This table has about 180,000 clones, around nine tenths appearing once. Sequencing was performed on peripheral blood, taken on day 0 of AZD1222 vaccination. The receptors were sampled from an adult in good health.

This chain connects TRBV3-1 (or the pseudogene TRBV3-2) to TRBJ2-1; 7 bases fit TRBD2. V lost 1 base to trimming and J lost 8 bases; unmatched junction nucleotides: 5. Germline CDR1 LGHDT, CDR2 YNNKEL (reference sequence). This CDR3 region has 14 residues. In nucleotides, the CDR3 is TGTGCCAGCAGCCAAGTCGCCACTAGCGATGAGCAGTTCTTC. Its protein product is CASSQVATSDEQFF.

The chain is built from TRBV11-3 and TRBJ2-3; TRBD2 aligns across 7 bases. The CDR3 extends over 13 amino acids. The germline V gene encodes CDR1 SGHNT and CDR2 YENEEA. With 3 bases clipped from V and 4 bases from J, the junction kept 1 base outside the gene matches. Here the CDR3 DNA reads TGTGCCAGCAGCTTCCGGGGGGCAGATACGCAGTATTTT. It codes for CASSFRGADTQYF.

The chain is built from TRBV19 and TRBJ1-5; TRBD1 might be the D (5 bases). The CDR3 spans 15 residues. CDR1 LNHDA and CDR2 SQIVND come from the germline V gene (reference sequence). V was cut by 7 bases and J by 1 base, with 14 bases left in between. CDR3 sequence: CASTLRGRSNQPQHF. In DNA, the CDR3 is TGTGCCAGTACCCTGAGGGGTAGGAGCAATCAGCCCCAGCATTTT. Drawing the rest from reference TRBV19 and TRBJ1-5, the complete variable domain is DGGITQSPKYLFRKEGQNVTLSCEQNLNHDAMYWYRQDPGQGLRLIYYSQIVNDFQKGDIAEGYSVSREKKESFPLTVTSAQKNPTAFYLCASTLRGRSNQPQHFGDGTRLSIL.

The chain combines TRBV5-6 with TRBJ1-5; 9 positions agree with TRBD1. V lost 4 bases and J lost 2; bases outside the gene matches: 7. Germline lookup yields CDR1 SGHDT and CDR2 YYEEEE. The CDR3 spans 16 residues. The CDR3 region has the DNA TGTGCCAGCAGCCTTGCCGGGACAGGGCGCAATCAGCCCCAGCATTTT. It codes for CASSLAGTGRNQPQHF. The whole variable domain, filled in from reference TRBV5-6 and TRBJ1-5, reads DAGVTQSPTHLIKTRGQQVTLRCSPKSGHDTVSWYQQALGQGPQFIFQYYEEEERQRGNFPDRFSGHQFPNYSSELNVNALLLGDSALYLCASSLAGTGRNQPQHFGDGTRLSIL.

This clone is a singleton in its sample. The rearrangement links TRBV5-4 to TRBJ2-7; D is unclear. The CDR3 has 14 amino acids. Trimming removed 0 bases from V and 4 bases from J, with 11 bases in between. Germline CDR1 is SGHNT and CDR2 is YYREEE (reference sequence). The CDR3 reads CASSLALDPYEQYF. Here the CDR3 DNA reads TGTGCCAGCAGCTTGGCCCTAGACCCTTACGAGCAGTACTTC.

This rearrangement joins TRBV4-1 to TRBJ1-1; TRBD1 might be the D (5 bases). This CDR3 spans 15 amino acids. The V end was cut by 4 bases, the J end by 4 bases, with 16 bases between. CDR1 is MGHRA and CDR2 is YSYEKL in the germline V gene. The DNA for the CDR3 is TGCGCCAGCAGCCGCGCAGGGAGCCTAGTCACTGAAGCTTTCTTT. This gives the protein CASSRAGSLVTEAFF.

This clone occurred once. The CDR3: CASNNLRDEQFF. The CDR3 nucleotides are TGTGCCAGCAACAACTTACGGGATGAGCAGTTCTTC. The chain joins TRBV6-6 to TRBJ2-1; D unclear. CDR1 and CDR2 from the germline V gene are MNHNY and SVGAGI (reference sequence). The CDR3 spans 12 residues. Deletions cut 7 bases from V and 8 bases from J, with 12 bases between.

This chain joins TRBV6-5 and TRBJ1-3, with D perhaps TRBD1 (5 bases). This CDR3 has 15 amino acids. Germline CDR1 reads MNHEY; CDR2 reads SVGAGI. V was clipped by 3 bases and J by 0 bases, with 9 bases between them. CDR3 protein: CASSYDRRSGNTIYF. CDR3 DNA sequence: TGTGCCAGCAGTTATGACAGACGCTCTGGAAACACCATATATTTT.

The table lists this clone with a count of one. The J gene is TRBJ1-5, the V gene TRBV6-6, with TRBD1 matching over 8 bases. CDR1 is MNHNY, CDR2 SVGAGI, per germline (reference sequence). The CDR3 runs to 15 residues. J lost 2 bases, V lost 6 bases, and 6 bases had no gene match. This chain's CDR3 is CASRIGQGGNQPQHF. CDR3 nucleotides: TGTGCCAGCAGGATTGGACAGGGAGGCAATCAGCCCCAGCATTTT.

V and J are TRBV24-1 and TRBJ2-5, with D possibly matching TRBD2 (6 bases). Germline values: CDR1 KGHDR, CDR2 SFDVKD. The ends were cut back, 9 bases at V and 2 bases at J, with 21 bases in the middle. This CDR3 comprises 16 residues. CDR3 coding DNA: TGTGCCACCGGAGGGGTGGAGGGATCGATACAAGAGACCCAGTACTTC. It codes for CATGGVEGSIQETQYF.

The chain recombines TRBV30 with TRBJ2-3; D is possibly TRBD2 (5 bases). The CDR3 totals 15 residues. The ends were cut back, 0 bases at V and 5 bases at J, with 15 bases in the middle. The germline CDR1 and CDR2 sequences are GTSNPN and SVGIG (reference sequence). The CDR3 DNA reads TGTGCCTGGAGTGTAAATTCTCTAGCAGAAGATACGCAGTATTTT. Translating gives CAWSVNSLAEDTQYF.

The chain recombines TRBV30 with TRBJ1-1; 10 positions agree with TRBD1. V shed 0 bases and J 3 bases; nucleotides not matched to a gene: 7. Germline CDR1 GTSNPN, CDR2 SVGIG (reference sequence). This CDR3 is 16 amino acids long. CDR3 in DNA: TGTGCCTGGAGTGTAAAAACCGGGACAGGGGACACTGAAGCTTTCTTT. Encoded protein: CAWSVKTGTGDTEAFF.

V gene TRBV6-5 combines with J gene TRBJ1-1, with D perhaps TRBD1 (5 bases). V gave up 4 bases and J gave up 0 bases, with 15 bases separating them. The CDR3 contains 16 residues. Germline V lookup: CDR1 MNHEY, CDR2 SVGAGI. The CDR3 region is CASSSLRGGLNTEAFF. CDR3 coding DNA: TGTGCCAGCAGTTCCCTGAGGGGAGGGCTGAACACTGAAGCTTTCTTT.

This clone occurred a few times. This rearrangement joins TRBV28 to TRBJ1-6; D is possibly TRBD1 (6 bases). The germline V gene encodes CDR1 MDHEN and CDR2 SYDVKM. The CDR3 extends over 15 amino acids. Trimming left V 3 bases short and J 6 bases short, with 12 bases between. CDR3 nucleotide sequence: TGTGCCAGCAGTTTTTCGGACAGTGGTAATTCACCCCTCCACTTT. This codes for CASSFSDSGNSPLHF.

The chain uses TRBV4-3 and TRBJ2-1; possibly TRBD1 or TRBD2 for D (5 bases each). Germline V gene lookup returns CDR1 LGHNA and CDR2 YSLEER. V was clipped by 0 bases and J by 6 bases, with 15 bases between them. The CDR3 contains 16 residues. The chain's CDR3 is CASSQDQGPLGNEQFF. DNA of the CDR3: TGCGCCAGCAGCCAAGATCAGGGACCACTGGGCAATGAGCAGTTCTTC.

This chain connects TRBV5-8 to TRBJ1-5, with unresolved D. The CDR3 loop spans 15 amino acids. Trimming took 4 bases from V and 4 from J, leaving 15 bases between them. The V gene's germline CDR1 is SGHTS and CDR2 YDEGEE. CDR3: CASSAYGVRNQPQHF. CDR3 coding DNA: TGTGCCAGCAGCGCCTACGGGGTTCGGAATCAGCCCCAGCATTTT.

The chain uses TRBV2 and TRBJ2-2; D gene uncertain. Trimming stripped 2 bases from V and 2 bases from J, with 12 bases between. The CDR3 covers 16 residues. CDR1 SNHLY and CDR2 FYNNEI come from the germline V gene. Here the CDR3 DNA reads TGTGCCAGCAGTGAAATGGAACCTATTAACACCGGGGAGCTGTTTTTT. Its protein is CASSEMEPINTGELFF.

The chain carries TRBV6-5 and TRBJ1-4, with D tentatively TRBD1 (5 bases). The CDR3 spans 13 residues. Per germline, CDR1 MNHEY and CDR2 SVGAGI. Trimming stripped 8 bases from V and 6 bases from J, with 13 bases between. The CDR3 is CASSTVPHEKLFF. DNA for the CDR3: TGTGCCAGCTCGACAGTACCTCATGAAAAACTGTTTTTT.

The chain joins TRBV4-1 to TRBJ1-1; D gene uncertain. CDR1 and CDR2 (germline): MGHRA, YSYEKL. Trimming cost V 6 bases and J 1 base, with 15 bases left between them. This CDR3 spans 15 amino acids. CDR3 in amino acids: CASSQPAGRNTEAFF. For the CDR3, the DNA is TGCGCCAGCAGTCAACCGGCCGGGAGGAACACTGAAGCTTTCTTT.

The chain has TRBV4-2 and TRBJ2-7; 7 positions agree with TRBD1. This CDR3 comprises 13 residues. The V and J ends lost 0 bases and 7 bases, in that order; junction bases with no gene match: 3. Germline V CDR1 and CDR2: LGHNA, YNFKEQ. CDR3 DNA: TGTGCCAGCAGCCAAGATTTACAGGGGGAGCAGTACTTC. Residues: CASSQDLQGEQYF.

V is TRBV3-1 (or the pseudogene TRBV3-2) and J is TRBJ2-7; 8 positions agree with TRBD1. V was pared by 4 bases and J by 4 bases, with 6 bases of the junction left unmatched. This CDR3 region has 14 residues. Germline V lookup: CDR1 LGHDT, CDR2 YNNKEL (reference sequence). The CDR3 protein is CASSLGTGGYEQYF. The CDR3 DNA reads as TGTGCCAGCAGCCTCGGGACAGGAGGGTACGAGCAGTACTTC.

In regard to this clone: Other nucleotide sequences from this sample produce the same CDR3. The rearrangement uses TRBV9 and TRBJ2-3; D might be TRBD2 (6 bases). V was shortened by 0 bases and J by 2 bases, with 7 bases between the two germline ends. CDR3 size: 14 residues. The V gene's germline CDR1 is SGDLS and CDR2 YYNGEE. As DNA, the CDR3 is TGTGCCAGCAGCGTAGCGGGAGACACAGATACGCAGTATTTT. Encoded protein: CASSVAGDTDTQYF.